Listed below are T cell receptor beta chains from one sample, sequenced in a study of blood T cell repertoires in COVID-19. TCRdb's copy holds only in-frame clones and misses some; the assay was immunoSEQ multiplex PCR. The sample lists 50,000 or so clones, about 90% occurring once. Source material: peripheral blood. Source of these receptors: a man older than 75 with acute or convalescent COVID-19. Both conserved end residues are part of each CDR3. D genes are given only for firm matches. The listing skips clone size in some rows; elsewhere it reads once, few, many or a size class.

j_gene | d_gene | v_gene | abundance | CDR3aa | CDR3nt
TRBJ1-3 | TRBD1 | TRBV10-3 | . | CAISPGQVLGNTIYF | TGTGCCATCAGTCCAGGACAGGTCCTCGGAAACACCATATATTTT
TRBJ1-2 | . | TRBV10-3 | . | CAISESTEPGCYTF | TGTGCCATCAGTGAGTCAACGGAACCGGGTTGCTACACCTTC
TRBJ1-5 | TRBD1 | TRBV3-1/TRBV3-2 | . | CASSQQTGSNQPQHF | TGTGCCAGCAGCCAACAGACAGGGTCGAATCAGCCCCAGCATTTT
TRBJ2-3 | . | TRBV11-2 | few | CASSLQGTDTQYF | TGTGCCAGCAGCTTACAGGGGACAGATACGCAGTATTTT
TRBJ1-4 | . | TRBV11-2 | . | CASSPTGGRYTNEKLFF | TGTGCCAGCAGCCCTACTGGGGGGAGGTACACTAATGAAAAACTGTTTTTT
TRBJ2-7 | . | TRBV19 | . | CASSNPRGEQYF | TGTGCCAGTAGCAACCCCAGGGGCGAGCAGTACTTC
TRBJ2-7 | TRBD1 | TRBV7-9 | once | CASSLPRSGGGYEQYF | TGTGCCAGCAGCTTACCTCGATCAGGGGGCGGCTACGAGCAGTACTTC
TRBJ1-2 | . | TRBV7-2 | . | CASSLIGDQGGYTF | TGTGCCAGCAGCTTAATAGGGGATCAGGGTGGCTACACCTTC
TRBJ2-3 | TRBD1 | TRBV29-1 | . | CSVDRGTDTQYF | TGCAGCGTTGACAGGGGGACAGATACGCAGTATTTT
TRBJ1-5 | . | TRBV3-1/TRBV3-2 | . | CASSQDLVQPQHF | TGTGCCAGCAGCCAAGATCTAGTCCAGCCCCAGCATTTT
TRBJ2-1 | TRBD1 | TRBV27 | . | CASSLDRGKYNEQFF | TGTGCCAGCAGTTTGGACAGGGGGAAATACAATGAGCAGTTCTTC
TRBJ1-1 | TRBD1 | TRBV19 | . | CASSRRDSIDPKAFF | TGTGCCAGTAGTAGGCGGGACAGTATAGATCCTAAAGCTTTCTTT
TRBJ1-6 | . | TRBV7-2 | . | CASSLSGLPSPLHF | TGTGCCAGCAGCTTATCAGGGTTGCCTTCACCCCTCCACTTT
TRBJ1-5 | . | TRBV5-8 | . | CASSLMTGNNQPQHF | TGTGCCAGCAGCTTGATGACAGGAAACAATCAGCCCCAGCATTTT
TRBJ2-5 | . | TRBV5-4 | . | CASSRDQETQYF | TGTGCCAGCAGCCGAGACCAAGAGACCCAGTACTTC
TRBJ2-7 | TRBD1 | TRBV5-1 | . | CASSSNRGGDEQYF | TGCGCCAGCAGCTCCAACAGGGGTGGTGACGAGCAGTACTTC
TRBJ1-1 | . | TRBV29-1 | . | CSVTPNTEAFF | TGCAGCGTGACACCGAACACTGAAGCTTTCTTT
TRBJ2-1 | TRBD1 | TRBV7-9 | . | CASSAGTGGGYNEQFF | TGTGCCAGCAGCGCCGGGACAGGGGGCGGTTACAATGAGCAGTTCTTC
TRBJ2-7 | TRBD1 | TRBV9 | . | CASRGQGTEQYF | TGTGCCAGCAGAGGACAGGGGACCGAGCAGTACTTC
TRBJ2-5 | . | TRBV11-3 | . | CASSLNQGEAQYF | TGTGCCAGCAGCTTAAATCAGGGGGAGGCCCAGTACTTC
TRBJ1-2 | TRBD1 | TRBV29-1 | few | CSVEGTGSYGYTF | TGCAGCGTTGAAGGGACAGGAAGCTATGGCTACACCTTC
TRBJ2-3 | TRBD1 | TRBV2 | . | CASSPDRGRADTQYF | TGTGCCAGCAGTCCGGACAGGGGCAGGGCAGATACGCAGTATTTT
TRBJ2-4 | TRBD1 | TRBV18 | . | CASSLQGAAKNIQYF | TGTGCCAGCTCACTCCAGGGGGCTGCCAAAAACATTCAGTACTTC
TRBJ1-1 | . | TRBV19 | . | CAAGAGHTEAFF | TGTGCCGCTGGGGCAGGCCACACTGAAGCTTTCTTT
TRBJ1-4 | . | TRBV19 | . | CASSFSEGKLFF | TGTGCCAGTAGCTTCTCAGAGGGAAAACTGTTTTTT
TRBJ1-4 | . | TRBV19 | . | CASTGWGGNEKLFF | TGTGCCAGTACCGGATGGGGGGGTAATGAAAAACTGTTTTTT
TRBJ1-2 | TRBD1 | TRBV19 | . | CASSLGTGNYGYTF | TGTGCCAGTAGTTTAGGGACAGGGAACTATGGCTACACCTTC
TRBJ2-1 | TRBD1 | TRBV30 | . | CAWKGAGEQFF | TGTGCCTGGAAGGGGGCAGGTGAGCAGTTCTTC
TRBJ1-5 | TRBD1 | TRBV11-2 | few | CASSRQGSSNQPQHF | TGTGCCAGCAGCCGACAGGGCTCTAGCAATCAGCCCCAGCATTTT
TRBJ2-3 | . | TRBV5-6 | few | CASSLIYDRRSSTDTQYF | TGTGCCAGCAGCTTGATCTATGACAGGCGGTCTAGCACAGATACGCAGTATTTT